This T cell receptor (beta chain) was recovered during a study of T cells after posttransplantation cyclophosphamide (dated by TCRdb to the mid-2010s). Describing the broader study: T cell repertoire reconstitution was tracked by TRB sequencing after myeloablative bone marrow transplantation in which posttransplantation cyclophosphamide was used as GVHD prophylaxis. Public TRB sequences were checked against a database of over 3,000 sequences associated with responses to pathogens, tumor antigens, self-antigens and alloantigens. Samples from around 37 PTCy-treated patients, along with samples from some 15 of their related bone marrow donors, underwent antigen receptor sequencing. In 3 patients, TRB sequencing was also performed on up to about 3 more blood samples taken 2 to 5.2 years after transplant, and in 4 patients, pretransplant blood was also TRB-sequenced. Blood from all 34 PTCy patients with 1-year posttransplant specimens was subjected to TRB sequencing. Because TRA and TRB clonality correlated tightly in 9 samples, later TCR analyses were limited to TRB. Overall study outcomes, separate from this receptor: The TRB repertoires of T cells infiltrating skin or GI tract showed only limited overlap with the TRB repertoires of T cells in blood. At 1-2 months, donor-recipient similarity was low but rose over the first year, and the later blood repertoires were often dominated by donor CD8+ memory clones. Across around 48 patients, recipient CMV seropositivity and CMV reactivation were highly associated with TRB clonality; PTCy diversity was similar to CNI/methotrexate controls.

Related bone marrow donors provided peripheral blood samples on the day of marrow donation. Peripheral blood and bone marrow mononuclear cells were isolated by Ficoll-Hypaque density centrifugation and were cryopreserved. TRB sequencing was run on genomic DNA with either the immunoSEQ assay at survey resolution or the hsTCRB kit. The original methods were these. Initial read processing used immunoSEQ software, and repertoire analyses used the LymphoSeq R package. Clonality was calculated as 1 minus normalized Shannon entropy, and the Gini coefficient was also calculated for each TRB dataset. Phenotypes of unsorted samples were inferred by mapping TRB sequences from sorted subsets of the recipient or donor onto unsorted samples of the same recipient. TCRdb retrieved this table from immuneACCESS and kept in-frame rearrangements only. Not all clones are present; in checked studies, unresolved V genes account for under half, and no reason is known for the remainder. The V and J calls and the clone size are those of that table, but D and trimming were determined from the DNA. The table gives over 45,000 clones for this sample, with none occurring only once. Of the sample, about 2.2% is held by the ten largest clones.

In its sample, this clone was seen many times. The clone's antigen remains unknown. Base qualities are not provided; no much larger clone lies one nucleotide away. The sample taken for sequencing was PBMCs. The TCR originated in a man between 35 and 55 years old in good health, CMV-negative, and a related stem cell transplant donor.

The CDR3 has the sequence CASSYNRGREYEQYF. The DNA sequence reads TGTGCCAGCAGCTATAACAGGGGTAGGGAATACGAGCAGTACTTC. The chain links TRBV11-2 with TRBJ2-7, with 7 bases matching TRBD1. The CDR3 starts with the cysteine, ends with the phenylalanine, and has 15 residues. The kept DNA is CDR3 alone, 45 bases in frame from the first base. For this chain, trimming is 4 bases at the V end and 4 bases at the J end, and the number of junction bases without a gene match is 10. From the germline V gene, CDR1 is SGHAT and CDR2 is FQNNGV. When the CDR3 is completed using the reference TRBV11-2 and TRBJ2-7 genes on either side, the full variable domain is EAGVAQSPRYKIIEKRQSVAFWCNPISGHATLYWYQQILGQGPKLLIQFQNNGVVDDSQLPKDRFSAERLKGVDSTLKIQPAKLEDSAVYLCASSYNRGREYEQYFGPGTRLTVT.